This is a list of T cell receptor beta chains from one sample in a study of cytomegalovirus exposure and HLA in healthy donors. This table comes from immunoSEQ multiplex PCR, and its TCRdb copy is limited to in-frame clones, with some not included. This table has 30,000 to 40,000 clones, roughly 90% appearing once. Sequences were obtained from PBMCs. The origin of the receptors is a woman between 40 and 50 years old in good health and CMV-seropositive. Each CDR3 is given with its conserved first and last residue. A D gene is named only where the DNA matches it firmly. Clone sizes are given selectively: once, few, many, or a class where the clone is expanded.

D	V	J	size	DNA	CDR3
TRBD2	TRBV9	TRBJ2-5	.	TGTGCCAGCAGCGGCCCCGGGACTAGCGGCGGAGAGACCCAGTACTTC	CASSGPGTSGGETQYF
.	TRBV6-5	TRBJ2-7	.	TGTGCCAGCAGTTACGGCCCGGGAATTTACGAGCAGTACTTC	CASSYGPGIYEQYF
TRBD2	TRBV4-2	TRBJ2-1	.	TGTGCCAGCAGCCAAGATGGGGACTATTATTACAATGAGCAGTTCTTC	CASSQDGDYYYNEQFF
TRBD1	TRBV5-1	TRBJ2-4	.	TGCGCCAGCAGCACCTCCGGGACAGGGGGATCGGCCAAAAACATTCAGTACTTC	CASSTSGTGGSAKNIQYF
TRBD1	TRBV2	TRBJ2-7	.	TGTGCCAGTCTACCGGGACAGTCCTACGAGCAGTACTTC	CASLPGQSYEQYF
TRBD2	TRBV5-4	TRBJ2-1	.	TGTGCCAGCAGCTCTCCCACTAGCGGTCGCTCCTACAATGAGCAGTTCTTC	CASSSPTSGRSYNEQFF
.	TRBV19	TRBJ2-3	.	TGTGCCAGTAGTTCCGGGACACAGTACACAGATACGCAGTATTTT	CASSSGTQYTDTQYF
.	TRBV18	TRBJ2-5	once	TGTGCCAGCTCACCATTTCAGGGCAATCAAGAGACCCAGTACTTC	CASSPFQGNQETQYF
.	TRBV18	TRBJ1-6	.	TGTGCCAGCTCACCAACCAGGTCGAGCTCCTATAATTCACCCCTCCGCTTT	CASSPTRSSSYNSPLRF
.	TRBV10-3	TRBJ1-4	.	TGTGCCATCAGCAACACCGGGAGGGGGGATGAAAAACTGTTTTTT	CAISNTGRGDEKLFF
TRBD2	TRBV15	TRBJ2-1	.	TGTGCCACCAGCAGAGATCTCCTAGCGGGGTACAATGAGCAGTTCTTC	CATSRDLLAGYNEQFF
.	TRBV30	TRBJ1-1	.	TGTGCCTGGAGTGTACAGGTTGAAGCTTTCTTT	CAWSVQVEAFF
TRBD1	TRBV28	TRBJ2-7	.	TGTGCCAGCAGTTCACCGGGACAGGGATCGGGTTACGAGCAGTACTTC	CASSSPGQGSGYEQYF
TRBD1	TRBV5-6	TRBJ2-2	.	TGTGCCAGCAGCGGACAGGGAGGCACCGGGGAGCTGTTTTTT	CASSGQGGTGELFF
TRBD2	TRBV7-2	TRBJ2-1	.	TGTGCCAGCAGCTATAGCGGGGTCGGCCCGAGCTCCTACAATGAGCAGTTCTTC	CASSYSGVGPSSYNEQFF
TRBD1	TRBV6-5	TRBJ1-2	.	TGTGCCAGCAGGACCGGACAGGAGTCTAACTATGGCTACACCTTC	CASRTGQESNYGYTF
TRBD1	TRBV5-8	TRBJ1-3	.	TGTGCCAGCAGTCAGGGGGTCCACTCTGGAAACACCATATATTTT	CASSQGVHSGNTIYF
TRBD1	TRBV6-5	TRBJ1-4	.	TGTGCCAGCAGTCCTACAGGGGGAACTAATGAAAAACTGTTTTTT	CASSPTGGTNEKLFF
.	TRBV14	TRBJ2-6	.	TGTGCCAGCACCGACAGCTCTGGGGCCAACGTCCTGACTTTC	CASTDSSGANVLTF
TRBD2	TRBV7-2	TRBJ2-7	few	TGTGCCAGCAGAGCGGGACTAGCGGAACGTTTATACTTC	CASRAGLAERLYF
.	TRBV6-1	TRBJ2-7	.	TGTGCCAGCGGGAGGTCAGGGGGGTGCGAGCAGTACTTC	CASGRSGGCEQYF
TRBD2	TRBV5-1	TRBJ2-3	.	TGCGCCAGCAGCTCGGGGGGACTCCCAGATACGCAGTATTTT	CASSSGGLPDTQYF
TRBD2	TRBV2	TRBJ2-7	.	TGTGCCAGCAGTCTGCGTGGGGCGGGAGGTCACGAGCAGTACTTC	CASSLRGAGGHEQYF
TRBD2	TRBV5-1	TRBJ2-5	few	TGCGCCAGCAGCTACACTAGCGGGGGGCAAGAGACCCAGTACTTC	CASSYTSGGQETQYF
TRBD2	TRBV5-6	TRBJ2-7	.	TGTGCCAGCAGCCACGGTGGAGCGGGAAACTACGAGCAGTACTTC	CASSHGGAGNYEQYF
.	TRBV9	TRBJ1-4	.	TGTGCCAGCAGCGTAGAGGCAGGGTGGAATGAAAAACTGTTTTTT	CASSVEAGWNEKLFF
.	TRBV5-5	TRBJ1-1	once	TGTGCCAGCAGCCCTCAGGGGAACACTGAAGCTTTCTTT	CASSPQGNTEAFF
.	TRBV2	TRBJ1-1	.	TGTGCCAGCAGAGTGACTCGGGGGGCTTTCTTT	CASRVTRGAFF
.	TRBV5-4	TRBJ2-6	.	TGTGCCAGCAGCTCAGGGGCGCCTGGGGCCAACGTCCTGACTTTC	CASSSGAPGANVLTF
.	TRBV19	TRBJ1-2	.	TGTGCCAGCGGTGACTATGGCTACACCTTC	CASGDYGYTF
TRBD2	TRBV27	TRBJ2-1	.	TGTGCCAGCAGTCCCCTCGGGCGGGGGGCGCTCATACCTCTCGTCAATGAGCAGTTCTTC	CASSPLGRGALIPLVNEQFF
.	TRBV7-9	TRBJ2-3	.	TGTTCCAGCAGCTTAGCGCGACTCTTGGGAGTCACAGATACGCAGTATTTT	CSSSLARLLGVTDTQYF
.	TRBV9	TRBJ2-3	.	TGTGCCAGCAGCGCTGGGCAGCTGATTACCACTTACACAGATACGCAGTATTTT	CASSAGQLITTYTDTQYF
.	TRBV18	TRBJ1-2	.	TGTGCCAGCTCACCACCCCCACAGGGAGGGATCACCTTC	CASSPPPQGGITF
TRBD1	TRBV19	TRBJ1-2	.	TGTGCCAGTAGCAGGAAGACCGGACAGGGGGCAATGAGTGGCTACACCTTC	CASSRKTGQGAMSGYTF
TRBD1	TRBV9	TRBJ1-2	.	TGTGCCAGCAGCGTAGGGACAGGCTACTATGGCTACACCTTC	CASSVGTGYYGYTF
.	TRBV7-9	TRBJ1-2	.	TGTGCCAGCAGCTTAAAACAGGGAACCTCGGTTAACTATGGCTACACCTTC	CASSLKQGTSVNYGYTF
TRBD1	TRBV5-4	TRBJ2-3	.	TGTGCCAGCAGCTTCGGGACAGAGCTCACAGATACGCAGTATTTT	CASSFGTELTDTQYF
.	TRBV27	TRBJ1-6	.	TGTGCCAGCAGTTTTATCCGGGGGGATAATTCACCCCTCCACTTT	CASSFIRGDNSPLHF
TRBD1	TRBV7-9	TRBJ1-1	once	TGTGCCAGCAGCTTCGATGACAGGGGATACACTGAAGCTTTCTTT	CASSFDDRGYTEAFF
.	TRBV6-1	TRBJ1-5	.	TGTGCCAGCAGTGAAGGAAGCGGGGGTCAGCCCCAGCATTTT	CASSEGSGGQPQHF
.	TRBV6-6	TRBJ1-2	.	TGTGCCAGCAAGACAGGCCGTGACTATGGCTACACCTTC	CASKTGRDYGYTF
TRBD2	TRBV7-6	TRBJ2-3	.	TGTGCCAGCAGCTTAGTTTCCCCTGCGGGGGGCAGGGCGGATACGCAGTATTTT	CASSLVSPAGGRADTQYF
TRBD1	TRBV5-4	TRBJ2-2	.	TGTGCCAGCAGCATAGCCAACAGGGGCACCGGGGAGCTGTTTTTT	CASSIANRGTGELFF
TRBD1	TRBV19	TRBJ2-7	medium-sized	TGTGCCTCCCGGGACAGCCTGTCCTACGAGCAGTACTTC	CASRDSLSYEQYF
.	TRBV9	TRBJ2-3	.	TGTGCCAGCGGCCAAACAGTAGGCACAGATACGCAGTATTTT	CASGQTVGTDTQYF
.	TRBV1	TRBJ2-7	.	TGCACCAGCAGCCAGGACTCAGAGAGCGCCTACGAGCAGTACTTC	CTSSQDSESAYEQYF
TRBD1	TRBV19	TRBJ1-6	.	TGTGCCAGTAGTATAACGGGACAGGGGTCCTATAATTCACCCCTCCACTTT	CASSITGQGSYNSPLHF
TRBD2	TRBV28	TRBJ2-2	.	TGTGCCAGCAAACTAGCGGGGGGGCCGTCGGCCGGGGAGCTGTTTTTT	CASKLAGGPSAGELFF
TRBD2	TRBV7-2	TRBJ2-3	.	TGTGCCAGCAGCCCGCCCGGGACTAGCGGCACAGATACGCAGTATTTT	CASSPPGTSGTDTQYF
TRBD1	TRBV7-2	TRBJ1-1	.	TGTGCCAGCAGCTTAGACAGGGGGCGGACTGAAGCTTTCTTT	CASSLDRGRTEAFF
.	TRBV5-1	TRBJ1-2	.	TGCGCCAGCAGCGCATGGACAGTAGTCAACTATGGCTACACCTTC	CASSAWTVVNYGYTF
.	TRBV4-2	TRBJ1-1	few	TGTGCCAGCACCCCAAGTGTACAGAGGGTGCCTGACACTGAAGCTTTCTTT	CASTPSVQRVPDTEAFF
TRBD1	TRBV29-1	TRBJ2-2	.	TGCAGCGTGAGGGGACAGGGGGACGCCGGGGAGCTGTTTTTT	CSVRGQGDAGELFF
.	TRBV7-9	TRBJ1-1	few	TGTGCCAGCAGCTTTTTGACAGGGAACACTGAAGCTTTCTTT	CASSFLTGNTEAFF
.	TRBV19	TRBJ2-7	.	TGTGCCAGTAGTCCCCAGTTGGCGACACTCTACGAGCAGTACTTC	CASSPQLATLYEQYF
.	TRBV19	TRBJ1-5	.	TGTGCCAGTAGTATAGAGCTGGGGCTAAATCAGCCCCAGCATTTT	CASSIELGLNQPQHF
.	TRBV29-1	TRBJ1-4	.	TGCAGCGTTGTCGGCGGCCTTAATGAAAAACTGTTTTTT	CSVVGGLNEKLFF